This paragraph reports one T cell receptor beta chain. Libraries were prepared by immunoSEQ multiplex PCR; TCRdb keeps only in-frame clonotypes and omits some of them. The profile shows roughly 1,600,000 clones, around 98.5% of them singletons. These data are taken from a study of shared clonotypes between healthy human individuals. Trimming removed 6 bases from V and 10 bases from J, with 13 bases in between. Germline lookup yields CDR1 MDHEN and CDR2 SYDVKM. This CDR3 region has 12 residues. The TCR originated in a man aged 25 to 40 in good health. V is TRBV28 and J is TRBJ2-1; D not resolved. Material for sequencing was naive CD4+ T cells sorted from blood. Subset here: CD45RA+ positively selected. CDR3 in DNA: TGTGCCAGCAGCCTCAGGCCTGGGGAGCAGTTCTTC. Translating gives CASSLRPGEQFF.